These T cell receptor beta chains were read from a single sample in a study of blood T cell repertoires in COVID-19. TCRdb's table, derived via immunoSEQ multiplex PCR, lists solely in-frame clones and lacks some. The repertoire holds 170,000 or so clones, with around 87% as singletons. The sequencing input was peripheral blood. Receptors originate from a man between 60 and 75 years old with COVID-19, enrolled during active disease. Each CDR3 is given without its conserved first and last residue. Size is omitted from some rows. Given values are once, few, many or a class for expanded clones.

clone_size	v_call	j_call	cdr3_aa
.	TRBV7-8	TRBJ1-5	ASSLVGGNQPQH
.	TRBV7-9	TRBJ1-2	ASSPQNYGYT
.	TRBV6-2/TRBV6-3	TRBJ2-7	ASSYSSSGSHVYEQY
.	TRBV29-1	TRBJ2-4	SVEVPGLRVIQY
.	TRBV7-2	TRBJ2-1	ASSSSGTGGGRLGNEQF
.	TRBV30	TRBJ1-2	AWRGGAGGNYGYT
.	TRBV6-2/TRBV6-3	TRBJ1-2	ASSPNPKGGNYGYT
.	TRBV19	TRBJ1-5	ASSLGQRRNQPQH
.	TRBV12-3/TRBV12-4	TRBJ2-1	ASKQGARDEQF
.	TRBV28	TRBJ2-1	ASNQVATYNEQF
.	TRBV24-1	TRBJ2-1	ATSDLTSGRPYEQF
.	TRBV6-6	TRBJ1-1	ASSPREATEAF
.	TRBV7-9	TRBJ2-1	ASSSRLAGVINEQF
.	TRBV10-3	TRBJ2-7	AISESGQSYEQY
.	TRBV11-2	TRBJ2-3	ASSREELTQY
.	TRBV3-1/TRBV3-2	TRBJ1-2	ASSPLGQGNGYT
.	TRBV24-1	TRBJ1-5	ATSDTRGYSNQPQH
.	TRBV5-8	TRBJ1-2	ASSSKMGGTLRGYT
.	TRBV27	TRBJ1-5	ASSRGLFGGNQPQH
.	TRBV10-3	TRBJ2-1	ATNPEELNEQF
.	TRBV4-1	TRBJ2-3	ASSQTGTGTTDTQY
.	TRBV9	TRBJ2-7	ASSRTFSPSYEQY
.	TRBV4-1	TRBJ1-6	ASSQDEGQGPLH
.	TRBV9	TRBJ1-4	ASSRGEKLF
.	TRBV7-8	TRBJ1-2	ASSLTVLKQGASYGYT
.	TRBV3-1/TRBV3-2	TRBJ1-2	ASSQDGGGYYGYT
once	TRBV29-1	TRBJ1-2	SVRELNYGYT
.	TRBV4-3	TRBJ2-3	ASSQDRGGGYTQY
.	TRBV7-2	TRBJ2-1	ASSLLAPKDEQF
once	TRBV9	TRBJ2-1	ASSVASGQGFLGNEQF
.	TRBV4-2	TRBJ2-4	ASSQPALDNKNIQY
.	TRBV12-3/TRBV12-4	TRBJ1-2	ASSRQGGYGYT
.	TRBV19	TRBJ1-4	ASNQQGANEKLF
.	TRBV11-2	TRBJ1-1	ASSYRQAMRTEAF
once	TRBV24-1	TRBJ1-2	ATSDPRTGGYGYT
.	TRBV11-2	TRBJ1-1	ASRLRDRGKDTEAF
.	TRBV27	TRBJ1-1	ASRLFREDTEAF
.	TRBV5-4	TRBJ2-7	ASGLPGQGSYEQY
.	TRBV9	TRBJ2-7	ASSVGLAGGQQY
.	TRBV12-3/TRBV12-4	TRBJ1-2	ATGTAYGYT
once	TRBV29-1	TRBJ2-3	SVEDLVRLAGGTQY
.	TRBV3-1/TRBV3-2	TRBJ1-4	ASSQRGQEPKLF
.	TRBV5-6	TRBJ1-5	ASSFGGSNQPQH
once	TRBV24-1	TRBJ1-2	ATSDLLNYGYT
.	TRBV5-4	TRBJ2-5	ASSLKAGGGVETQY
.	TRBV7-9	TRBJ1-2	ASSSRTGGFGYT
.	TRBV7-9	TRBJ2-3	ASSLTGTGTTDTQY